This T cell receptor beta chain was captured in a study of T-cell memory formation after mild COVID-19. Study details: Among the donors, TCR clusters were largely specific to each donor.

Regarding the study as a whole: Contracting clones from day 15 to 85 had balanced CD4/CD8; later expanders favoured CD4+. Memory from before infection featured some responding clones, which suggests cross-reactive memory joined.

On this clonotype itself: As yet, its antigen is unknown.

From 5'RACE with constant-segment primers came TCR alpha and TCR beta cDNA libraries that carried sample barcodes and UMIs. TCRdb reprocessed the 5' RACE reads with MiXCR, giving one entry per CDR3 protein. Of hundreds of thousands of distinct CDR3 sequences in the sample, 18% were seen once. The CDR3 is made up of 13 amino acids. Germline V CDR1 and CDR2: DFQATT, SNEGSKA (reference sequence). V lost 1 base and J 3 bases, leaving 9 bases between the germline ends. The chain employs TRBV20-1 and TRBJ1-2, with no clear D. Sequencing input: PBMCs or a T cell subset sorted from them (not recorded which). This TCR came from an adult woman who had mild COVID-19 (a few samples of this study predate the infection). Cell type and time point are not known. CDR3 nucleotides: TGCAGTGCTAGAGGAGGGTCGGACTATGGCTACACCTTC. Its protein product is CSARGGSDYGYTF.